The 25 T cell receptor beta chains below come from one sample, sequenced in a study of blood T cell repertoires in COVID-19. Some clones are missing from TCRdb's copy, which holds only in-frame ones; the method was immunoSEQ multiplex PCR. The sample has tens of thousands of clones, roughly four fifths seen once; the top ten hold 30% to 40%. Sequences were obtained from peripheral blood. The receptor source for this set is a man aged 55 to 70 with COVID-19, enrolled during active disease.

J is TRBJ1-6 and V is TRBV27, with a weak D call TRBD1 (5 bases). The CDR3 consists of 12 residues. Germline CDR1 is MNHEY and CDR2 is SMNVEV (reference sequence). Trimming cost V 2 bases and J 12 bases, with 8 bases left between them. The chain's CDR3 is CASSLRGLPLHF. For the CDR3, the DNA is TGTGCCAGCAGTTTACGGGGACTACCCCTCCACTTT.

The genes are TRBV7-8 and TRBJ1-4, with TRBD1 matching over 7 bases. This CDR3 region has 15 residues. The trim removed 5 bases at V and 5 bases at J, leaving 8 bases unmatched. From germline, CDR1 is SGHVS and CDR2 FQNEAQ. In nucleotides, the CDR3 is TGTGCCAGCAGCCCCCGGGACAGTCAAAATGAAAAACTGTTTTTT. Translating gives CASSPRDSQNEKLFF.

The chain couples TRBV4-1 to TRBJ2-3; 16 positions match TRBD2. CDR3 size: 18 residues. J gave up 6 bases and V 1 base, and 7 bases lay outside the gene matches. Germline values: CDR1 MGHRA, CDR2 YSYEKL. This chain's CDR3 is CASSQVGTSGGAGDTQYF. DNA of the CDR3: TGCGCCAGCAGCCAAGTCGGGACTAGCGGGGGGGCAGGCGATACGCAGTATTTT.

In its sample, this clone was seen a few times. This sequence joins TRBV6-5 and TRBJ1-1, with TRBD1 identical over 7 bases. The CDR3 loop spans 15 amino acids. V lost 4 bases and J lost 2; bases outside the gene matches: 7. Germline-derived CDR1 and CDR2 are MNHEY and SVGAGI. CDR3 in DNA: TGTGCCAGCAGTTCCCAGGGGGAGAAAAACACTGAAGCTTTCTTT. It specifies CASSSQGEKNTEAFF.

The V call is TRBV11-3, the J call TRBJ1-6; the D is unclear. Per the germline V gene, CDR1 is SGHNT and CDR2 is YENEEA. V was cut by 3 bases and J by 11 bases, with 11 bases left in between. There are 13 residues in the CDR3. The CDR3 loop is CASSFDREAPLHF. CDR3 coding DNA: TGTGCCAGCAGCTTCGATCGGGAGGCACCCCTCCACTTT.

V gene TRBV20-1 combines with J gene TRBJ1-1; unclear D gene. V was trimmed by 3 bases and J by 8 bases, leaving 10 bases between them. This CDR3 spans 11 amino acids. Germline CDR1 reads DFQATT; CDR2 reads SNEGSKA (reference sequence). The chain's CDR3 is CSAREEREAFF. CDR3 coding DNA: TGCAGTGCTAGGGAGGAGAGGGAAGCTTTCTTT.

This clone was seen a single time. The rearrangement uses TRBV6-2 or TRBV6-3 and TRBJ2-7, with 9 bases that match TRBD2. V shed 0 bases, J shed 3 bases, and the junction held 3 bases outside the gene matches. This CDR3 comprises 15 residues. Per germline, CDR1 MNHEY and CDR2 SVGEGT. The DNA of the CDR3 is TGTGCCAGCAGTTACTCTGAGACTAGCGGCTACGAGCAGTACTTC. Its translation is CASSYSETSGYEQYF.

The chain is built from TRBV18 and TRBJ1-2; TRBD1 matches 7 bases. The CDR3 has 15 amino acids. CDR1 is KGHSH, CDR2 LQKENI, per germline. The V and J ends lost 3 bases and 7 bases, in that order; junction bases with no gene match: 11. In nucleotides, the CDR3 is TGTGCCAGCTCACCCATCGACAGGGAGGTCCGTGGCTACACCTTC. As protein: CASSPIDREVRGYTF.

The CDR3 reads CASRGDRAGNTIYF. The CDR3 nucleotides read TGTGCCAGCAGGGGAGACAGGGCTGGAAACACCATATATTTT. The V and J genes are TRBV2 and TRBJ1-3, with 7 bases fitting TRBD1. After removal of 6 bases from V and 2 bases from J, the junction contained 4 bases not matched to a gene. CDR1 and CDR2 from the germline V gene are SNHLY and FYNNEI. This CDR3 contains 14 residues.

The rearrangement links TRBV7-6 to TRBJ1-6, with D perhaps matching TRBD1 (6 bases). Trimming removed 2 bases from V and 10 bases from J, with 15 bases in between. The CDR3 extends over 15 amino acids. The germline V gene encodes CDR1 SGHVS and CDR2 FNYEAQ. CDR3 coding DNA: TGTGCCAGCAGCTTATCGGACAGTTTCGGATCACCCCTCCACTTT. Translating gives CASSLSDSFGSPLHF.

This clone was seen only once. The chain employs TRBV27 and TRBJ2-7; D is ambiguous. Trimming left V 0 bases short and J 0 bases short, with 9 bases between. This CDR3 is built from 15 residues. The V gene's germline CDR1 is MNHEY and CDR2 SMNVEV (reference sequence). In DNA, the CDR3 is TGTGCCAGCAGTTTATCGTTTGCAGTCTCCTACGAGCAGTACTTC. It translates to CASSLSFAVSYEQYF.

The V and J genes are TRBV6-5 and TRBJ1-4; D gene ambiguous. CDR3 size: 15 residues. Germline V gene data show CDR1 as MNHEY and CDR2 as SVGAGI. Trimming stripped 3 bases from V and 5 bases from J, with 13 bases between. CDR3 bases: TGTGCCAGCAGTTATCGTTTACCGGGAAATGAAAAACTGTTTTTT. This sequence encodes CASSYRLPGNEKLFF.

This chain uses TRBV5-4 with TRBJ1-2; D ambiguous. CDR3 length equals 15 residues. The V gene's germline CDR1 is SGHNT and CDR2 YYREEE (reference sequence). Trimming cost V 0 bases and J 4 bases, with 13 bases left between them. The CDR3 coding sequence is TGTGCCAGCAGCTTGGTTACGGGAATGGGCTATGGCTACACCTTC. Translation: CASSLVTGMGYGYTF.

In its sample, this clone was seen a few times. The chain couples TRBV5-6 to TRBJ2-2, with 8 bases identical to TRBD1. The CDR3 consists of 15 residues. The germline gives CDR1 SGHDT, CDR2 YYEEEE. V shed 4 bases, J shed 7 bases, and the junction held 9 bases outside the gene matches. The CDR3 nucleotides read TGTGCCAGCAGCGAGGGGACAGGTTTAAGCGGGGAGCTGTTTTTT. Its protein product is CASSEGTGLSGELFF.

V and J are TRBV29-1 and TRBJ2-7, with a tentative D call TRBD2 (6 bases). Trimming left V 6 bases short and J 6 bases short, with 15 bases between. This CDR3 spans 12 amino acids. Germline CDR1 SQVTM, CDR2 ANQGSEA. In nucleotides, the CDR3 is TGCAGCGTCCGCCGGGCGGGGAGCGAGCAGTACTTC. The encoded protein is CSVRRAGSEQYF.

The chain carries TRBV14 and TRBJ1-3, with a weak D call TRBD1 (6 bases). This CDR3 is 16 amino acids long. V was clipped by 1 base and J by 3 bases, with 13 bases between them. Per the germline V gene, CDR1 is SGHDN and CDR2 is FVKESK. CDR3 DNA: TGTGCCAGCAGCCAAGGGTCCGACAGGCTTGGAAACACCATATATTTT. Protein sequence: CASSQGSDRLGNTIYF.

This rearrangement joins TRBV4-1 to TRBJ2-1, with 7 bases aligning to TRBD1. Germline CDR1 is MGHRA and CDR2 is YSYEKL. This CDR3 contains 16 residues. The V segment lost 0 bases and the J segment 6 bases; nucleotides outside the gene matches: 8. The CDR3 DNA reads TGCGCCAGCAGCCAAGACGTCCAGGGGGTATTCAATGAGCAGTTCTTC. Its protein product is CASSQDVQGVFNEQFF.

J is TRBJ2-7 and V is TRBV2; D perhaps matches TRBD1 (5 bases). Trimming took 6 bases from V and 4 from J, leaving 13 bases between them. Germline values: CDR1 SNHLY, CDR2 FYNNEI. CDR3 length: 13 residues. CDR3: CASRGAVRYEQYF. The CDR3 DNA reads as TGTGCCAGCAGAGGGGCCGTCCGTTACGAGCAGTACTTC.

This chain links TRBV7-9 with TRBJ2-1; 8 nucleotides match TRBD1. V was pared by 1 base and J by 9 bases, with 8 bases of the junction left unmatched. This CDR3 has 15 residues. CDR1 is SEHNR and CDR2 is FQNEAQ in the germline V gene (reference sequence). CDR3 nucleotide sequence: TGTGCCAGCAGCTTAGACCCGGGACAGGAAGGTGAGCAGTTCTTC. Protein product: CASSLDPGQEGEQFF.

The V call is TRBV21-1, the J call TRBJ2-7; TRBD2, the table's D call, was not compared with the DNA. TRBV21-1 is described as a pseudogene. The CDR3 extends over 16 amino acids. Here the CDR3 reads CASSKDFARPAYEQYF. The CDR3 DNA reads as TGTGCCAGCAGCAAAGATTTTGCGCGTCCGGCCTACGAGCAGTACTTC.

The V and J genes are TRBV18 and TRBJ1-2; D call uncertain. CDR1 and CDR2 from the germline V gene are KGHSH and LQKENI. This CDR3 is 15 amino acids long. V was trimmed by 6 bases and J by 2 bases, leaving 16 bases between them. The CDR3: CASSREAVKNYGYTF. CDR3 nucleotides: TGTGCCAGCTCCCGGGAGGCGGTCAAGAACTATGGCTACACCTTC.

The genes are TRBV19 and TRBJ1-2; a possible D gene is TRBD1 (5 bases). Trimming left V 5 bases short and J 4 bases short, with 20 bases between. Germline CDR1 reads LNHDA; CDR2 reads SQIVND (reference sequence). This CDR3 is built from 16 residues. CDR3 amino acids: CASSGGSGAQGYGYTF. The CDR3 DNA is TGTGCCAGTAGTGGGGGGTCCGGGGCGCAGGGCTATGGCTACACCTTC.

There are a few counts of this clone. The CDR3 nucleotides are TGTGCCAGCAGCCCACAGGTCACCGGGGAGCTGTTTTTT. Amino acid sequence: CASSPQVTGELFF. The chain has TRBV5-4 and TRBJ2-2; possible D gene TRBD1, 5 bases. The CDR3 loop spans 13 amino acids. Germline assignment: CDR1 SGHNT and CDR2 YYREEE (reference sequence). V lost 4 bases, J lost 4 bases, and 8 bases lay in between.

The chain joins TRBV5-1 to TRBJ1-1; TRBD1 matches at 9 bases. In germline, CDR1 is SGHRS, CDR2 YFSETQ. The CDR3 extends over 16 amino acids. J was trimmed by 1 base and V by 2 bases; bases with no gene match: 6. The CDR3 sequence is CASSLQGQGPNTEAFF. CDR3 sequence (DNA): TGCGCCAGCAGCTTACAAGGACAGGGGCCGAACACTGAAGCTTTCTTT.

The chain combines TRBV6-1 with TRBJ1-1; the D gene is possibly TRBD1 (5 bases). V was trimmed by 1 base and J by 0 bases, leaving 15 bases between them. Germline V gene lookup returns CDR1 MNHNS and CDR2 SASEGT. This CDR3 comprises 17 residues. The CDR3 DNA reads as TGTGCCAGCAGTGAAGTGCGTAGGGGTCCCCTGAACACTGAAGCTTTCTTT. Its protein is CASSEVRRGPLNTEAFF.